This T cell receptor (beta chain) emerged from a study of blood T cell repertoires in COVID-19. V was shortened by 2 bases and J by 3 bases, with 7 bases between the two germline ends. CDR3 length: 13 residues. Germline values: CDR1 SEHNR, CDR2 FQNEAQ (reference sequence). Here immunoSEQ multiplex PCR was the method, and the copy in TCRdb shows in-frame clones only, minus some. The sample lists roughly 200,000 clones; 84% were seen once. This clone was picked up a small number of times. The source material was peripheral blood. The receptor's source is a woman older than 75 with active or convalescent COVID-19. This chain joins TRBV7-9 and TRBJ1-1; D is ambiguous. The CDR3 sequence is CASSLPGHTEAFF. The DNA for the CDR3 is TGTGCCAGCAGCTTACCGGGTCACACTGAAGCTTTCTTT.